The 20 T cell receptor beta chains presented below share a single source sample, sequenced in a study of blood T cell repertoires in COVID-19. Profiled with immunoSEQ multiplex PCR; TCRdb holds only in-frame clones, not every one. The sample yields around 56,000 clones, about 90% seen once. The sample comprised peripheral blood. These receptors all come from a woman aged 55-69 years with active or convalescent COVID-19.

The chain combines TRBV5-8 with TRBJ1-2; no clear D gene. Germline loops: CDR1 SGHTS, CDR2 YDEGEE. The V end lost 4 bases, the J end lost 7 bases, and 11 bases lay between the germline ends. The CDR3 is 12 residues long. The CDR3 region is CASSRLYFGYTF. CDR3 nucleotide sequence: TGTGCCAGCAGCCGATTATACTTTGGCTACACCTTC. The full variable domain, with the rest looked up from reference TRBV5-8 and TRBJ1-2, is EAGVTQSPTHLIKTRGQQATLRCSPISGHTSVYWYQQALGLGLQFLLWYDEGEERNRGNFPPRFSGRQFPNYSSELNVNALELEDSALYLCASSRLYFGYTFGSGTRLTVV.

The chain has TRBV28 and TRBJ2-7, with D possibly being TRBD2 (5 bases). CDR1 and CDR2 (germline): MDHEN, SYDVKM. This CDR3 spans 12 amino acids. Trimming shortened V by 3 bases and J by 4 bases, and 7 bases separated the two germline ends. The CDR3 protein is CASSLAGYEQYF. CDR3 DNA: TGTGCCAGCAGTTTGGCGGGTTACGAGCAGTACTTC.

In nucleotides, the CDR3 is TGTGCCAGCAGCTTCGAGGAAGAAGCTTTCTTT. Translated, it gives CASSFEEEAFF. This chain joins TRBV7-2 and TRBJ1-1, with D hard to call. CDR3 size: 11 residues. V lost 3 bases, J lost 8 bases, and 7 bases lay in between. In germline, CDR1 is SGHTA, CDR2 FQGNSA.

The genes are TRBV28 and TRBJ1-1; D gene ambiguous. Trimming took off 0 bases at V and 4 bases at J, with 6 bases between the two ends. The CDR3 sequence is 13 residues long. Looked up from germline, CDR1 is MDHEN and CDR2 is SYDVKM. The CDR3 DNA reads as TGTGCCAGCAGTTTATGGGCTTTCACTGAAGCTTTCTTT. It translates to CASSLWAFTEAFF.

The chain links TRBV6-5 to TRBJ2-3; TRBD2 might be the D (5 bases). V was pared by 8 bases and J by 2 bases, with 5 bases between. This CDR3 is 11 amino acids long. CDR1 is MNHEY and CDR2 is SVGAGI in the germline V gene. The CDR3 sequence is CASRDTDTQYF. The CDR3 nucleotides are TGTGCCAGCCGGGACACAGATACGCAGTATTTT.

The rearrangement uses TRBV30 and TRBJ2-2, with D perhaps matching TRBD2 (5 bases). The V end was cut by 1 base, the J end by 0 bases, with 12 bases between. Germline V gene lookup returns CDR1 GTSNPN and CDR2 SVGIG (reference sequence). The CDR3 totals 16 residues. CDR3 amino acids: CAWSAPTSSNTGELFF. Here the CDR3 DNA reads TGTGCCTGGAGTGCCCCAACTAGTTCGAACACCGGGGAGCTGTTTTTT.

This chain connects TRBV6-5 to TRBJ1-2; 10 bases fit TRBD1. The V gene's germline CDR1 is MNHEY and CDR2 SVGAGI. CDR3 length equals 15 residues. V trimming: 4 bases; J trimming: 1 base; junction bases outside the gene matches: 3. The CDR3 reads CASSFGQGDNYGYTF. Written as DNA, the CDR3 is TGTGCCAGCAGTTTCGGACAGGGGGATAACTATGGCTACACCTTC.

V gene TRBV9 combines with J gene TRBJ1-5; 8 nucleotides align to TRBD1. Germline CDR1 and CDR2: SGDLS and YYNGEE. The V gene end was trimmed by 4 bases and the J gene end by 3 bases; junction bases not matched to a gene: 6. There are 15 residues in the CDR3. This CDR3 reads CASSRGTGVNQPQHF. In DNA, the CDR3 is TGTGCCAGCAGCAGAGGGACAGGCGTCAATCAGCCCCAGCATTTT. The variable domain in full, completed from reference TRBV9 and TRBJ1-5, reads DSGVTQTPKHLITATGQRVTLRCSPRSGDLSVYWYQQSLDQGLQFLIQYYNGEERAKGNILERFSAQQFPDLHSELNLSSLELGDSALYFCASSRGTGVNQPQHFGDGTRLSIL.

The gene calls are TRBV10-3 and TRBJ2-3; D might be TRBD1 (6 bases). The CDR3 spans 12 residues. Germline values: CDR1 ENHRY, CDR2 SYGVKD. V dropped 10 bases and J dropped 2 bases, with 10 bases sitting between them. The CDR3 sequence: CATRQDTDTQYF. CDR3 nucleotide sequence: TGTGCCACCCGACAGGACACAGATACGCAGTATTTT.

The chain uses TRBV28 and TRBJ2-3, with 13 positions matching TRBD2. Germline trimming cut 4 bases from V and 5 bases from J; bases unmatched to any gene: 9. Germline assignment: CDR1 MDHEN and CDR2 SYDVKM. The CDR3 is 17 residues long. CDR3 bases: TGTGCCAGCAGTTCGGTAGGACTAGCGGGGGTACAAGATACGCAGTATTTT. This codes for CASSSVGLAGVQDTQYF.

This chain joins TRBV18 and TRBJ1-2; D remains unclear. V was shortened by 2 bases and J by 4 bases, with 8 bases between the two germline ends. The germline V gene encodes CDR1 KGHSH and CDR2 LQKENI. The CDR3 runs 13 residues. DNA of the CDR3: TGTGCCAGCTCACCAGGCAGTCTCTATGGCTACACCTTC. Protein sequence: CASSPGSLYGYTF.

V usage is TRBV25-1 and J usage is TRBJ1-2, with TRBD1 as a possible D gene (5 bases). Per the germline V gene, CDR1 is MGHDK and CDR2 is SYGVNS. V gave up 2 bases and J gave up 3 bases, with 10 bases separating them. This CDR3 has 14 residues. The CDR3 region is CASSERATDYGYTF. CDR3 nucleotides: TGTGCCAGCAGTGAACGGGCGACAGACTATGGCTACACCTTC.

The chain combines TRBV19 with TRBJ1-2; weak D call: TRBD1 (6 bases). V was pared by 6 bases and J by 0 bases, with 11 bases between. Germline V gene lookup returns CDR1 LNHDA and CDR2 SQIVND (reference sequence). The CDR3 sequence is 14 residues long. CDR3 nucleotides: TGTGCCAGTAGAAGACAGGAACCTAACTATGGCTACACCTTC. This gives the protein CASRRQEPNYGYTF.

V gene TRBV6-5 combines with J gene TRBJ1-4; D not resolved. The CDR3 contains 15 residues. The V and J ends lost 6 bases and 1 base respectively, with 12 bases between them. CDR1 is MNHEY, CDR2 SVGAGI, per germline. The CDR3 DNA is TGTGCCAGCAGGGGCCTTCAAGTAACTAATGAAAAACTGTTTTTT. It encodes CASRGLQVTNEKLFF.

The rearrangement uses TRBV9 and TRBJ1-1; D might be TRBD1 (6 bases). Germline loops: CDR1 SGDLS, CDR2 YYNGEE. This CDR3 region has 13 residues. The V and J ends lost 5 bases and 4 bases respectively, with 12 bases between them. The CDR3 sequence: CASSPRDTTEAFF. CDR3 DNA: TGTGCCAGCAGTCCCCGGGACACCACTGAAGCTTTCTTT.

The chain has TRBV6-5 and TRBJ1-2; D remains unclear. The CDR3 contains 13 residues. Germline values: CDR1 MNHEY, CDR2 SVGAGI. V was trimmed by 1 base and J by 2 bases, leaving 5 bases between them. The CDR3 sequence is CASSYYRNYGYTF. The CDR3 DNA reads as TGTGCCAGCAGTTACTATCGGAACTATGGCTACACCTTC.

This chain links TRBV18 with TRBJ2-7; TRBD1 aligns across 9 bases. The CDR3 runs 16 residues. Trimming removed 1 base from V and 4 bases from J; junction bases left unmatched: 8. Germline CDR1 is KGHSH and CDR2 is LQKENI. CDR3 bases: TGTGCCAGCTCACCACGACGGACAGGGGAATCGTACGAGCAGTACTTC. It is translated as CASSPRRTGESYEQYF.

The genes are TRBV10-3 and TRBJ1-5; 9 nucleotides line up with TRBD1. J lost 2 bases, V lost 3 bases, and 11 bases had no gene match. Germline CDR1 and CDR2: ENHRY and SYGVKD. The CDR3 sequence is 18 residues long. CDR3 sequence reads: CAISEGSQGAKGNQPQHF. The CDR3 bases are TGTGCCATCAGTGAAGGATCACAGGGGGCGAAGGGCAATCAGCCCCAGCATTTT.

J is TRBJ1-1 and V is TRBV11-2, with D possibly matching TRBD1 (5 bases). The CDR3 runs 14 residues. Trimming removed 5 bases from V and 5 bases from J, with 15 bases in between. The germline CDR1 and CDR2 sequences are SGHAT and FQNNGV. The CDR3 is CASSVRRGGTEAFF. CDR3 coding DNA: TGTGCCAGCAGCGTCCGAAGGGGCGGTACTGAAGCTTTCTTT.

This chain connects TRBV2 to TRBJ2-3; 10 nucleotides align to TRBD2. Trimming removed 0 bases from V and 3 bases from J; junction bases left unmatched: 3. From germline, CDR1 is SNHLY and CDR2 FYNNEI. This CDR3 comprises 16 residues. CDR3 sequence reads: CASSEAASGRTDTQYF. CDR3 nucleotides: TGTGCCAGCAGTGAAGCGGCTAGCGGGAGAACAGATACGCAGTATTTT. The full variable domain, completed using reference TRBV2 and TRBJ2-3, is EPEVTQTPSHQVTQMGQEVILRCVPISNHLYFYWYRQILGQKVEFLVSFYNNEISEKSEIFDDQFSVERPDGSNFTLKIRSTKLEDSAMYFCASSEAASGRTDTQYFGPGTRLTVL.